This section outlines one T cell receptor (beta chain) sequence together with its context. Possible read error: a much larger clone is one base away. The data derive from a study of T cells in Graves' hyperthyroidism and ophthalmopathy. Amplification of TCR beta CDR3 regions used RNA as the template. RT-PCR in the first round (using the HTBI primer set) targeted the TCR CDR3. TCRdb used MiXCR to reprocess the multiplex PCR reads, holding one entry per CDR3 protein. The sample includes 550,000 to 700,000 distinct CDR3 sequences, about 43% of them seen just once. Germline CDR1 reads SNHLY; CDR2 reads FYNNEI. Trimming pared 6 bases from V and 4 bases from J, leaving 15 bases between. The CDR3 length is 14 residues.

The material sequenced was peripheral blood or thyroid tissue (not recorded which). This clonotype was sampled from an adult woman with Graves' disease, either hyperthyroidism or ophthalmopathy (not recorded which). J is TRBJ1-1 and V is TRBV2; a weak D match, TRBD1 (5 bases). The CDR3 is CASSQDGGSTEAFF. The CDR3 nucleotides are TGTGCCAGCAGCCAAGATGGGGGGAGCACTGAAGCTTTCTTT.